Given below is one TCR beta chain in context. What it recognizes is unknown. Because the CDR3 is missing its conserved closing phenylalanine or tryptophan, this is likely a read error. These data belong to a study of tumor-infiltrating lymphocytes in primary liver carcinoma. Study overall: Men and women, 30 to 69 years of age, made up the patients.

The source material, roughly 18-30 mg of unsorted bulk tissue, was used to co-extract RNA and DNA. Five separate regions per tumor were sampled. General study points: The top-250-clone fraction was significantly higher in tumors than in blood (p = 0.039).

The researchers produced TCR beta cDNA from approximately 550 ng total RNA with a constant-region primer. Three rounds of nested multiplex PCR with slightly modified ARM-PCR produced TCR beta libraries. Primers for the first two PCR rounds were TRBV1-TRBV30 forward primers and a C-beta reverse primer (about 10 cycles per round). TCRdb re-derived calls from the multiplex PCR reads in MiXCR, one entry per CDR3 protein. The sample carries more than 100,000 distinct CDR3 sequences, roughly three fifths recorded once. Germline CDR1 is SQVTM and CDR2 is ANQGSEA. The CDR3 consists of 14 residues. Trimming shortened V by 4 bases and J by 2 bases, and 15 bases separated the two germline ends.

This chain uses TRBV29-1 with TRBJ2-7; D perhaps matches TRBD2 (6 bases). The source material was liver tumor tissue from sampling region 1. Subset denoted: tumor region T1, superior pole. The clonotype originates from a woman aged 60-75 years with primary liver carcinoma and hepatitis B virus infection. The CDR3 DNA is TGCAGCGTTGGGGCAGTAGGAGGGACCTACGAGCAGTACTTA. The encoded protein is CSVGAVGGTYEQYL.